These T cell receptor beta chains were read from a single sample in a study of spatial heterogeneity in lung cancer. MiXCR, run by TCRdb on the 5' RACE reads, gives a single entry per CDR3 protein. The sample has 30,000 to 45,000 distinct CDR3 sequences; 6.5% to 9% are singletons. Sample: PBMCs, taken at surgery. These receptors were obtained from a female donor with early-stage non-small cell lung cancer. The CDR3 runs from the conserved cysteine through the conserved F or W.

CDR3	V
CASSFPRGVSSYEQYF	TRBV7-2
CASSLDSSYEQYF	TRBV7-9
CASSQVFRGGAYGYTF	TRBV4-2
CASSKEGGSDYEQYF	TRBV21-1
CASSFGLPGDTQYF	TRBV11-2
CASSLVAARETQYF	TRBV7-8
CATSDGIPAGGSYNEQFF	TRBV24-1
CASSGNQPQHF	TRBV5-1
CSASGQLPYNAQFF	TRBV20-1
CAISESYSTSGANVLTF	TRBV10-3
CASRPGGSSYEQYF	TRBV7-2
CASSLQPGARLGEKLFF	TRBV28
CASSPPVQRESEQYF	TRBV18
CASSQLPGLVPGNTIYF	TRBV4-1
CSAPQGARGYTF	TRBV20-1
CSASEGAYEQYF	TRBV29-1
CATRTGTGGTEAFF	TRBV15
CASSLGLSDSYNSPLHF	TRBV5-1
CASSRGLAWTGELFF	TRBV12-3/TRBV12-4
CASRSWGQSGGYTF	TRBV12-3/TRBV12-4
CAWGPMNTEAFF	TRBV30
CASSYYETQYF	TRBV7-2
CASSPASAGITDTQYF	TRBV4-3
CSASPGQLEKLFF	TRBV20-1
CASRLAGTNEQFF	TRBV6-5
CAWSVLHGSNTGELFF	TRBV30
CASSYAGAYEQYF	TRBV6-6
CASSLWNGYEQYF	TRBV7-2